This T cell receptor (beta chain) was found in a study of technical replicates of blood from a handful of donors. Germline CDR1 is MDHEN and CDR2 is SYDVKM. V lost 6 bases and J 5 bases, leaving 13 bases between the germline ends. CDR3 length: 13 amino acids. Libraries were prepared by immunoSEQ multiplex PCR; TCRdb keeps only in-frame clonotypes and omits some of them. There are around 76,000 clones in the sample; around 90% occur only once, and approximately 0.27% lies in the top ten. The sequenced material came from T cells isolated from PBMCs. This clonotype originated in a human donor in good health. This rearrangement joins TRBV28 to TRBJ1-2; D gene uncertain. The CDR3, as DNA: TGTGCCAGCAGGAACACTCAGACATATGGCTACACCTTC. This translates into CASRNTQTYGYTF.